This TCR beta chain was captured in a study of blood T cells in healthy people across ages. With a J-beta primer mix and a sample-barcoded 5' primer, a second PCR ran 7 to 11 cycles. All cDNA molecules were each tagged by a template-switch adaptor with 12 random nucleotides. TCRdb processed the 5' RACE reads anew with MiXCR; each CDR3 protein has one entry. The data show under 1,000,000 distinct CDR3 sequences, about 46% seen once. Healthy Caucasians from Russia aged roughly 6 to 95 served as donors. The CDR3 loop spans 13 amino acids. Looked up from germline, CDR1 is MNHNS and CDR2 is SASEGT. Deletions cut 8 bases from V and 2 bases from J, with 13 bases between. Study-level results: Roughly linear declines in TCR beta diversity per million T cells occurred with age.

This clonotype was found a few times. Its antigen is currently unknown. The chain couples TRBV6-1 to TRBJ2-7; D is unresolved. The TCR comes from a man older than 75 in good health. The sequencing input was blood. The CDR3 DNA follows: TGTGCCAGCGAAAACCTCCAAGCCTACGAGCAGTACTTC. As protein: CASENLQAYEQYF.